Only a few counts were recorded for the clone carrying this T cell receptor (beta chain). This record belongs to a study of T cells after posttransplantation cyclophosphamide. Germline trimming cut 6 bases from V and 3 bases from J; bases unmatched to any gene: 6. CDR1 is MDHEN and CDR2 is SYDVKM in the germline V gene. The CDR3 contains 15 residues. Assay: immunoSEQ multiplex PCR; the TCRdb copy retains only in-frame clones and omits some. This sample includes 30,000 to 40,000 clones with no singletons; its ten biggest clones take up 2.5%. The chain uses TRBV28 and TRBJ1-1; 11 bases fit TRBD1. The receptor comes from a man aged 50 to 59 in good health, CMV-negative, and a related stem cell transplant donor. Sequencing was performed on PBMCs. The CDR3 is CASSYGTGGHTEAFF. The CDR3 DNA follows: TGTGCCAGCAGCTACGGGACAGGGGGACACACTGAAGCTTTCTTT.